Listed below are T cell receptor beta chains from one sample, sequenced in a study of blood T cell repertoires in COVID-19. The repertoire was sequenced with immunoSEQ multiplex PCR; TCRdb's copy has only in-frame clones and lacks some. Seen here are some 190,000 clones, more than 70% observed once, and the top ten hold around 5%. Material for sequencing was PBMCs or T cells enriched from blood (not recorded which). Receptors were obtained from a man aged 35 to 55 with acute COVID-19. Each CDR3 is given with its conserved first and last residue. D genes are given only for firm matches. For some rows the clone size is stated as once, few or many, or as a class when expanded; others skip it.

clone_size,j_call,v_call,d_call,cdr3_nt,cdr3_aa
once,TRBJ2-5,TRBV5-5,TRBD2,TGTGCCAGCAGCTTGGGCTTAGCGGGAGGAGAGACCCAGTACTTC,CASSLGLAGGETQYF
-,TRBJ1-4,TRBV19,TRBD1,TGTGCCAGTAGTATTCGGGACAGTGGTGAAAAACTGTTTTTT,CASSIRDSGEKLFF
-,TRBJ2-2,TRBV7-3,-,TGTGCCAGCAGCTTAAGGCAGGGGTGGAACACCGGGGAGCTGTTTTTT,CASSLRQGWNTGELFF
once,TRBJ2-4,TRBV30,TRBD1,TGTGCCTGGGGCCCAGGGGGCAAAAAAAACATTCAGTACTTC,CAWGPGGKKNIQYF
-,TRBJ2-2,TRBV9,TRBD2,TGTGCCAGCAGCTCCCCTAGCGGTCCCCACACCGGGGAGCTGTTTTTT,CASSSPSGPHTGELFF
once,TRBJ2-5,TRBV7-2,TRBD1,TGTGCCAGCAGCTACCGACAGGGGGCGGCCGAGACCCAGTACTTC,CASSYRQGAAETQYF
-,TRBJ2-3,TRBV28,-,TGTGCCAGCAGCTTTCTTCCCCGCACAGATACGCAGTATTTT,CASSFLPRTDTQYF
-,TRBJ2-2,TRBV7-9,TRBD1,TGTGCCAGCAGCCCCCGGCAGGGGGAGTCCGGGGAGCTGTTTTTT,CASSPRQGESGELFF
-,TRBJ2-7,TRBV4-1,TRBD1,TGCGCCAGCAGCCCCTACAGGGGGGCGTCCTACGAGCAGTACTTC,CASSPYRGASYEQYF
-,TRBJ2-2,TRBV7-6,TRBD2,TGTGCCAGCAGCGATCCAATCCTCTTAACTAGCGGGAGAGACACCGGGGAGCTGTTTTTT,CASSDPILLTSGRDTGELFF
-,TRBJ2-5,TRBV19,-,TGTGCCAGTAGTCGAAATGGGGAGCGACAAGAGACCCAGTACTTC,CASSRNGERQETQYF
-,TRBJ1-2,TRBV7-2,TRBD1,TGTGCCAGCAGCAAAGGGGGCCCGGAACGTAGCTACACCTTC,CASSKGGPERSYTF
-,TRBJ2-7,TRBV19,-,TGTGCCAGCCGTGGGACTTCTTACGAGCAGTACTTC,CASRGTSYEQYF
-,TRBJ2-3,TRBV6-4,TRBD1,TGTGCCAGCAGTGAATCGGGACAGGGGAGCACAGATACGCAGTATTTT,CASSESGQGSTDTQYF
-,TRBJ1-1,TRBV6-5,-,TGTGCCAGCAGTCCCGGGGGGGGATTGAACACTGAAGCTTTCTTT,CASSPGGGLNTEAFF
few,TRBJ2-7,TRBV7-9,TRBD1,TGTGCCAGCAGCCACCGGGACAGGGTCTACGAGCAGTACTTC,CASSHRDRVYEQYF
-,TRBJ2-3,TRBV4-2,-,TGTGCCAGCAGCCAAGATCGGCATAGAGGGGATACGCAGTATTTT,CASSQDRHRGDTQYF
-,TRBJ2-4,TRBV29-1,-,TGCAGCGCTGCAGGGGACACCGGAAACATTCAGTACTTC,CSAAGDTGNIQYF
-,TRBJ2-4,TRBV4-3,TRBD1,TGCGCCAGCAGCCAAGAGACCCTTCTGGGACAGGGGTCAAACATTCAGTACTTC,CASSQETLLGQGSNIQYF
-,TRBJ2-1,TRBV4-3,TRBD2,TGCGCCAGCAGCCAGAGACCTAGCGGGACAGACAATGAGCAGTTCTTC,CASSQRPSGTDNEQFF
-,TRBJ1-5,TRBV7-2,-,TGTGCCAGCAGCTTAACCGCGGATCAGCCCCAGCATTTT,CASSLTADQPQHF
-,TRBJ1-1,TRBV27,-,TGTGCCAGCAGTTTATCAGTTGGGAGGGAAGCTTTCTTT,CASSLSVGREAFF